Listed below are T cell receptor beta chains from one sample, sequenced in a study of T cell responses to AZD1222 COVID-19 vaccine. The protocol was immunoSEQ multiplex PCR, while the TCRdb copy is restricted to in-frame clones and leaves out a portion. The sample has 150,000 to 200,000 clones; about 93% are singletons. The specimen was peripheral blood, collected on day 0 of AZD1222 vaccination. These receptors were collected from an adult in good health. CDR3s include the opening cysteine and the closing phenylalanine or tryptophan. D genes are given only for firm matches. Only part of the rows carry a size: once, few, many, or a class if the clone is expanded.

D | J | size | V | CDR3 | DNA
NA | TRBJ2-6 | NA | TRBV2 | CASPSGGPGANVLTF | TGTGCCAGTCCTTCCGGAGGGCCTGGGGCCAACGTCCTGACTTTC
NA | TRBJ1-3 | NA | TRBV3-1/TRBV3-2 | CASSLQGKPGNTIYF | TGTGCCAGCAGCTTACAGGGTAAGCCTGGAAACACCATATATTTT
NA | TRBJ1-2 | NA | TRBV5-6 | CASRPGHYGYTF | TGTGCCAGCCGACCCGGGCACTATGGCTACACCTTC
NA | TRBJ1-2 | NA | TRBV27 | CASSLQQGYGYTF | TGTGCCAGCAGTTTACAACAGGGTTATGGCTACACCTTC
TRBD1 | TRBJ2-7 | NA | TRBV10-3 | CATNRGSSEQYF | TGTGCCACGAACAGGGGATCGAGCGAGCAGTACTTC
NA | TRBJ1-2 | NA | TRBV30 | CAWQQVSYGYTF | TGTGCCTGGCAACAAGTATCCTATGGCTACACCTTC
NA | TRBJ1-2 | once | TRBV11-2 | CASSQRNYGYTF | TGTGCCAGCAGCCAAAGAAACTATGGCTACACCTTC
TRBD2 | TRBJ2-2 | NA | TRBV5-1 | CASSLVGLAGVKAGELFF | TGCGCCAGCAGCTTGGTGGGACTAGCGGGAGTTAAGGCCGGGGAGCTGTTTTTT
TRBD1 | TRBJ1-1 | NA | TRBV19 | CASNLGQDGNTEAFF | TGTGCCAGTAACCTGGGACAGGATGGGAACACTGAAGCTTTCTTT
NA | TRBJ1-6 | NA | TRBV6-5 | CASREVHNSPLHF | TGTGCCAGCAGGGAGGTTCATAATTCACCCCTCCACTTT
NA | TRBJ1-5 | once | TRBV19 | CASRPAGAGGHQPQHF | TGTGCCAGTAGACCGGCTGGGGCCGGCGGCCATCAGCCCCAGCATTTT
NA | TRBJ1-4 | NA | TRBV19 | CASSIGATNEKLFF | TGTGCCAGTAGTATAGGCGCAACTAATGAAAAACTGTTTTTT
NA | TRBJ1-1 | NA | TRBV27 | CASSWWSGNTEAFF | TGTGCCAGCAGTTGGTGGAGCGGGAACACTGAAGCTTTCTTT
NA | TRBJ1-5 | NA | TRBV19 | CASSIARLGDQPQHF | TGTGCCAGTAGTATAGCCAGGCTAGGCGATCAGCCCCAGCATTTT
NA | TRBJ1-2 | NA | TRBV2 | CASNIRQTVYTF | TGTGCCAGCAACATACGGCAAACTGTCTACACCTTC
TRBD1 | TRBJ2-7 | NA | TRBV7-2 | CASSLSATGGSYEQYF | TGTGCCAGCAGCCTATCGGCGACAGGGGGCTCCTACGAGCAGTACTTC
NA | TRBJ1-2 | NA | TRBV14 | CASSPLRTESYGYTF | TGTGCCAGCAGCCCTCTCCGGACAGAGTCTTATGGCTACACCTTC
NA | TRBJ2-6 | NA | TRBV30 | CAWSVRTLYSSGANVLTF | TGTGCCTGGAGTGTGAGGACATTGTATAGCTCTGGGGCCAACGTCCTGACTTTC
NA | TRBJ1-2 | NA | TRBV7-8 | CASSLARTDYGYTF | TGTGCCAGCAGCTTAGCGAGGACAGACTATGGCTACACCTTC
TRBD1 | TRBJ1-2 | NA | TRBV5-1 | CASLLGPGTGDGYTF | TGCGCCAGCCTACTTGGACCCGGGACAGGGGATGGCTACACCTTC
TRBD1 | TRBJ1-2 | NA | TRBV6-8 | CASRSPGQSTYGYTF | TGTGCCAGCAGAAGCCCGGGACAGTCAACCTATGGCTACACCTTC
NA | TRBJ1-1 | NA | TRBV5-6 | CASRTGTLEGSTEAFF | TGTGCCAGCAGAACCGGGACATTAGAGGGTAGCACTGAAGCTTTCTTT
TRBD2 | TRBJ2-7 | NA | TRBV5-1 | CASRANTAGGVYEQYF | TGCGCCAGCAGAGCTAATACGGCGGGAGGGGTCTACGAGCAGTACTTC
NA | TRBJ1-1 | NA | TRBV7-2 | CASSFTRSNTEAFF | TGTGCCAGCAGCTTTACCCGTTCGAACACTGAAGCTTTCTTT
TRBD1 | TRBJ1-1 | NA | TRBV19 | CASSFSPGQGGSEAFF | TGTGCCAGTAGTTTCTCTCCGGGACAGGGTGGCTCTGAAGCTTTCTTT
NA | TRBJ2-5 | NA | TRBV28 | CASSLLSNSQETQYF | TGTGCCAGCAGCCTTTTGTCCAACTCTCAAGAGACCCAGTACTTC
NA | TRBJ2-7 | NA | TRBV14 | CASSQGQGHYEQYF | TGTGCCAGCAGCCAAGGGCAGGGACACTACGAGCAGTACTTC
TRBD1 | TRBJ1-2 | NA | TRBV3-1/TRBV3-2 | CASSQGDSAYGYTF | TGTGCCAGCAGCCAAGGGGACAGCGCCTATGGCTACACCTTC
NA | TRBJ2-1 | NA | TRBV12-3/TRBV12-4 | CASRRAGYNEQFF | TGTGCCAGCAGGCGTGCGGGGTACAATGAGCAGTTCTTC
TRBD2 | TRBJ2-5 | once | TRBV11-2 | CASSHRTSEKETQYF | TGTGCCAGCAGCCACCGGACTAGCGAGAAAGAGACCCAGTACTTC
TRBD1 | TRBJ2-1 | NA | TRBV3-1/TRBV3-2 | CASSPNPQGNEQFF | TGTGCCAGCAGCCCCAACCCACAGGGGAATGAGCAGTTCTTC
NA | TRBJ1-1 | NA | TRBV20-1 | CTPRGPEAFF | TGCACTCCGAGGGGCCCTGAAGCTTTCTTT
NA | TRBJ1-2 | NA | TRBV28 | CATHRFPGYTF | TGTGCCACCCACCGGTTTCCTGGCTACACCTTC
TRBD1 | TRBJ1-1 | NA | TRBV5-4 | CASSGYGTGGTNTEAFF | TGTGCCAGCAGCGGTTATGGGACAGGGGGGACGAACACTGAAGCTTTCTTT
TRBD1 | TRBJ2-7 | NA | TRBV5-5 | CASSSRDSHTREYF | TGTGCCAGCAGCTCCCGGGACAGTCATACCAGGGAATACTTC
NA | TRBJ1-5 | NA | TRBV6-5 | CASSGQGLEQPQHF | TGTGCCAGCTCCGGTCAAGGGCTGGAGCAGCCCCAGCATTTT
TRBD1 | TRBJ1-1 | NA | TRBV11-2 | CASSWGTANTEAFF | TGTGCCAGCAGCTGGGGGACAGCTAACACTGAAGCTTTCTTT
TRBD2 | TRBJ2-1 | NA | TRBV3-1/TRBV3-2 | CASSQWASGRMSEQFF | TGTGCCAGCAGCCAATGGGCTAGCGGGAGAATGTCTGAGCAGTTCTTC
NA | TRBJ1-3 | NA | TRBV6-5 | CASSQAWGSGNTIYF | TGTGCCAGCAGTCAGGCCTGGGGCTCTGGAAACACCATATATTTT
TRBD2 | TRBJ2-2 | NA | TRBV5-1 | CASSARPGGNTGELFF | TGCGCCAGCAGCGCCCGACCGGGAGGAAACACCGGGGAGCTGTTTTTT
NA | TRBJ1-1 | NA | TRBV7-2 | CASSLDSANTEAFF | TGTGCCAGCAGCTTAGATAGCGCGAACACTGAAGCTTTCTTT
NA | TRBJ2-5 | NA | TRBV5-5 | CASSKLAGALVFETQYF | TGTGCCAGCAGCAAGCTGGCAGGTGCTTTGGTATTTGAGACCCAGTACTTC
NA | TRBJ1-5 | NA | TRBV29-1 | CSVKAGLYQPQHF | TGCAGCGTTAAGGCAGGGTTATATCAGCCCCAGCATTTT
NA | TRBJ1-5 | once | TRBV25-1 | CASRAPQVGQPQHF | TGTGCCAGCAGAGCTCCCCAAGTGGGGCAGCCCCAGCATTTT
TRBD2 | TRBJ2-1 | NA | TRBV4-1 | CASSHGPGTTYNEQFF | TGCGCCAGCAGCCATGGCCCGGGGACTACCTACAATGAGCAGTTCTTC